This T cell receptor beta chain was profiled in a study of beta chain features in type 1 diabetes. Findings of the study overall: In all four CD4+ subsets, TCRB CDR3 length was significantly, moderately reduced in type 1 diabetes.

The authors sorted CD4+ naive, central memory, regulatory and stem cell-like memory cells via CD45RO/CCR7/CD25/CD127/CD95/CD27. Germline CDR1 and CDR2: SGHTA and FQGNSA. Trimming took 2 bases from V and 7 from J; bases not matched to a gene: 2. The length of the CDR3 is 13 residues. With respect to this clone: Its antigen is currently unknown.

cDNA synthesis used the whole RNA isolate, giving expressed TCRB sequences. The protocol was immunoSEQ multiplex PCR, while the TCRdb copy is restricted to in-frame clones and leaves out a portion. The repertoire holds roughly 500,000 clones, with about 29% as singletons. V is TRBV7-2 and J is TRBJ1-5; 7 nucleotides line up with TRBD1. The specimen was naive CD4+ T cells from blood. This TCR was recovered from a man between 18 and 35 years old in good health. Here the CDR3 reads CASSLKGGQPQHF. In nucleotides, the CDR3 is TGTGCCAGCAGCTTAAAAGGGGGCCAGCCCCAGCATTTT.